This TCR beta chain was recorded in a study of response to subunit inactivated influenza vaccine. TCRdb passed the RT-PCR reads through MiXCR, listing each CDR3 protein once. The sample consists of about 800,000 distinct CDR3 sequences, about 20% of them appearing once. The germline gives CDR1 MNHNS, CDR2 SASEGT. The CDR3 totals 14 residues. V was shortened by 6 bases and J by 0 bases, with 10 bases between the two germline ends. The sequenced sample was PBMCs from blood, obtained about 5 days after vaccination. The chain links TRBV6-1 to TRBJ2-3; the D call may be TRBD1 or TRBD2 (5 bases each). The receptor comes from a man in his fifties or sixties who received an inactivated influenza vaccine. CDR3 region: CASRGWDSTDTQYF. In nucleotides, the CDR3 is TGTGCCAGCAGAGGGTGGGACAGCACAGATACGCAGTATTTT.